Listed below are T cell receptor beta chains from one sample, sequenced in a study of T cell repertoires in cytomegalovirus infection. TCRdb reanalysed the reads using MiXCR and keeps one entry per CDR3 protein. Seen here are 740,000 or so distinct CDR3 sequences, less than 40% observed once, and the top ten hold around 2.6%. The material sequenced was PBMCs. All receptors derive from a human donor in good health (CMV status not recorded). Some clones in this sample may be carry-over from other donors' samples. CDR3s leave out the opening cysteine and the closing phenylalanine or tryptophan. Clone size is given for some rows only: seen once, a few or many times, or a class if the clone is expanded.

v_gene,abundance,j_gene,CDR3aa
TRBV2,once,TRBJ2-4,ASSVRRRPAKNIQY
TRBV19,.,TRBJ1-6,ASRPQGGGSPLH
TRBV29-1,.,TRBJ1-1,SVAIWDTEAF
TRBV7-8,once,TRBJ1-4,ASSFYREWNEKLF
TRBV29-1,few,TRBJ2-5,SVEASRKGTQY
TRBV7-9,.,TRBJ2-1,ASSLFESGEQF
TRBV12-5,.,TRBJ2-5,ASGLVAETQY
TRBV7-2,many,TRBJ1-3,ASLGSRSGNTIY
TRBV20-1,.,TRBJ1-1,SARPGAHEAF
TRBV7-2,few,TRBJ1-2,ASSKQTGAEGYT
TRBV14,few,TRBJ2-4,ASSQAYRGRGNIQY
TRBV4-2,.,TRBJ1-2,ASSQDVGQGAKGYT
TRBV9,.,TRBJ2-7,ASSVSSSTHEQY
TRBV19,few,TRBJ2-5,ASDGQDGETQY
TRBV27,.,TRBJ1-2,ASSGPGQLYGYT
TRBV19,.,TRBJ2-5,ASSRDRVETRY
TRBV12-3/TRBV12-4,.,TRBJ2-2,ASSFEREHRGSNTGELF
TRBV5-4,.,TRBJ2-6,ASSLAGLSGANVLT
TRBV7-9,.,TRBJ1-1,ASSHPTGEAGVNTEAF
TRBV19,few,TRBJ1-1,ASSITVRILTEAF
TRBV19,.,TRBJ1-5,ASKAVYQPQH
TRBV7-3,few,TRBJ2-5,ASSFMGGGESQY
TRBV28,.,TRBJ2-3,ASSPWDSEGEDTQY
TRBV7-9,once,TRBJ2-7,ASSSEVSPRSSYEQY
TRBV12-3/TRBV12-4,few,TRBJ1-2,ASSGQAYGYT
TRBV24-1,.,TRBJ2-1,ATSEIGTSGNSYNEQF